Here is one T cell receptor (beta chain) with its context. The data stem from a study of shared clonotypes between healthy human individuals. It was CD45RO-negative cells, positively selected for CCR7, that made up naive CD8 cells, with terminally differentiated effector memory CD45RA+ cells excluded. The assay was immunoSEQ multiplex PCR, and TCRdb's table has in-frame clones only and misses some. The sample carries nearly 2 million clones, less than 95% recorded once. The receptor was isolated from a man between 18 and 35 years old in good health. The sequenced sample was naive CD8+ T cells sorted from blood.

The CDR3 sequence is CASSPNSRGDTQYF. The CDR3 DNA reads TGTGCCAGTAGTCCCAATTCCCGGGGAGATACGCAGTATTTT. J is TRBJ2-3 and V is TRBV19, with a possible D match to TRBD2 (5 bases). The CDR3 covers 14 residues. V lost 5 bases to trimming and J lost 5 bases, with 14 bases between them. Germline loops: CDR1 LNHDA, CDR2 SQIVND (reference sequence).